The present T cell receptor (beta chain) was sequenced within a study of cytomegalovirus exposure and HLA in healthy donors. Of note for this clone: What it recognizes is unknown.

CDR1 SEHNR and CDR2 FQNEAQ come from the germline V gene (reference sequence). This CDR3 region has 16 residues. Losses at the gene ends were 4 bases for V and 1 base for J; bases not matched to a gene: 8. General study points: In vitro work confirmed that a few CMV-associated chains recognize CMV antigens. In an earlier analysis, in approximately 630 donors, most V segments appeared productive either ~87% or ~30% of the time.

PCR was performed using 60 Vbeta and 13 Jbeta primers. Using immunoSEQ multiplex PCR, the repertoire was profiled, and TCRdb retains in-frame clones only, with some absent. The sample lists around 170,000 clones, over 70% occurring once. At the time of sampling, donors were nominally healthy, though unrecorded immune exposures were likely. Material for sequencing was PBMCs. This chain joins TRBV7-9 and TRBJ1-1, with 8 bases lining up with TRBD1. This clonotype originated in a man in his fifties or sixties in good health and CMV-seropositive. This chain's CDR3 is CASSSQGAPRNTEAFF. CDR3 sequence (DNA): TGTGCCAGCAGCTCCCAGGGGGCCCCCAGGAACACTGAAGCTTTCTTT.